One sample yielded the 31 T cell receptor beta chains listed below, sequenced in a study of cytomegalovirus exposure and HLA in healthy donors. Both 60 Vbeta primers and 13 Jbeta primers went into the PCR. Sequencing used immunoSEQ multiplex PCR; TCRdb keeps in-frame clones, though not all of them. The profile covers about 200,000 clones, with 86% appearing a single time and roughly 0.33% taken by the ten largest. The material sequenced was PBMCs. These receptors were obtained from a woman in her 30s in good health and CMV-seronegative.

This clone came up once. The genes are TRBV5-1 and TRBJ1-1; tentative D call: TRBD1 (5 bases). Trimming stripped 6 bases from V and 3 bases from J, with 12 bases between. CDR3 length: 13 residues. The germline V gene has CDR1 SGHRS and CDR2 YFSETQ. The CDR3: CASKGVRDTEAFF. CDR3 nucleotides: TGCGCCAGCAAAGGGGTTCGGGACACTGAAGCTTTCTTT.

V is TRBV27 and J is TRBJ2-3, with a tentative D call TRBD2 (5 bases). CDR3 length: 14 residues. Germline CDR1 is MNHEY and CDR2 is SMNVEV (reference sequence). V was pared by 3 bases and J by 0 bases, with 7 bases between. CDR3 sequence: CASSLRVSTDTQYF. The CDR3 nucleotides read TGTGCCAGCAGTTTGCGGGTTAGCACAGATACGCAGTATTTT.

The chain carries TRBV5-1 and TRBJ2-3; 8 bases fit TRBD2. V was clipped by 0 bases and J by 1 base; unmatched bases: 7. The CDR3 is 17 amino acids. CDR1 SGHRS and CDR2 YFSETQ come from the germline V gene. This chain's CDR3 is CASSLGGAGVGTDTQYF. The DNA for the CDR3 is TGCGCCAGCAGCTTGGGGGGAGCGGGAGTAGGCACAGATACGCAGTATTTT. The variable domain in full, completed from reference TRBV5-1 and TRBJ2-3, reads KAGVTQTPRYLIKTRGQQVTLSCSPISGHRSVSWYQQTPGQGLQFLFEYFSETQRNKGNFPGRFSGRQFSNSRSEMNVSTLELGDSALYLCASSLGGAGVGTDTQYFGPGTRLTVL.

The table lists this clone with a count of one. The CDR3 is CASTKGYEQYF. CDR3 DNA: TGTGCCAGCACTAAGGGGTACGAGCAGTACTTC. The chain couples TRBV2 to TRBJ2-7, with D possibly matching TRBD1 (5 bases). The V gene lost 7 bases and the J gene lost 4 bases, with 8 bases spanning the gap. This CDR3 has 11 amino acids. The germline gives CDR1 SNHLY, CDR2 FYNNEI.

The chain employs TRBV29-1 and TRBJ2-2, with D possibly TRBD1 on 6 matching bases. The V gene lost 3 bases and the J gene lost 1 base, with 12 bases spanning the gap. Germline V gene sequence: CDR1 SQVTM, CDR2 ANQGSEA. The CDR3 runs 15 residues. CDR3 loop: CSVEKVTGNTGELFF. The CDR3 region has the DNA TGCAGCGTTGAGAAAGTGACAGGGAACACCGGGGAGCTGTTTTTT.

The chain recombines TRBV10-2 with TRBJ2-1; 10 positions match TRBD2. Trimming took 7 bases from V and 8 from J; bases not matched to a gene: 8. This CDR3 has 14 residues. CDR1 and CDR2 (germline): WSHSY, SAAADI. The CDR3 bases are TGCGCCAGCAAGAAGCGGGGGGGCGCGGATGAGCAGTTCTTC. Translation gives CASKKRGGADEQFF.

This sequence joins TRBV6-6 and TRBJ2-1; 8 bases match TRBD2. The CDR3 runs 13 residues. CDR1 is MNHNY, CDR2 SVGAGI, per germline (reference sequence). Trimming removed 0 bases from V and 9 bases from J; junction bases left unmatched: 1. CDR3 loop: CASSYSRGGEQFF. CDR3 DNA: TGTGCCAGCAGTTACTCACGGGGGGGTGAGCAGTTCTTC.

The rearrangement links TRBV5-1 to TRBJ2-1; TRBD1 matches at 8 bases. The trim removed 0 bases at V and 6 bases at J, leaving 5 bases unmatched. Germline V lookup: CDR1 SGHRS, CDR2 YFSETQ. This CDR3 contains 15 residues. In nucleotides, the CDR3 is TGCGCCAGCAGCTTGGGGCAGGGGGCAAGCAATGAGCAGTTCTTC. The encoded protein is CASSLGQGASNEQFF.

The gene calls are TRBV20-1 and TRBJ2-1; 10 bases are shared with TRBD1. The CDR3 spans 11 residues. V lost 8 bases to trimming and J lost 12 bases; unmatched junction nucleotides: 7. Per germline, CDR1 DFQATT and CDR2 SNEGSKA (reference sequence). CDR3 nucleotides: TGCAGTTGCAGGGACAGGGGACCGCAGTTCTTC. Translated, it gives CSCRDRGPQFF.

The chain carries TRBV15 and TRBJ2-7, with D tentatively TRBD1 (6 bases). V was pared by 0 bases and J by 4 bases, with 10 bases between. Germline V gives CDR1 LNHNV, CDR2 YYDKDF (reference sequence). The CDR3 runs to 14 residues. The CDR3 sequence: CATSRDRGRYEQYF. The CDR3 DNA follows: TGTGCCACCAGCAGAGACAGGGGAAGGTACGAGCAGTACTTC.

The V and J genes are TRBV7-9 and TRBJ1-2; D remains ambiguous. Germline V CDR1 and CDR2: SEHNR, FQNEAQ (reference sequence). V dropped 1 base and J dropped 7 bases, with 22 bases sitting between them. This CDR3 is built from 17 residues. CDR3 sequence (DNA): TGTGCCAGCAGCTTAGGTCGAGGAATCTCGCTGGGTGGTGGCTACACCTTC. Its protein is CASSLGRGISLGGGYTF.

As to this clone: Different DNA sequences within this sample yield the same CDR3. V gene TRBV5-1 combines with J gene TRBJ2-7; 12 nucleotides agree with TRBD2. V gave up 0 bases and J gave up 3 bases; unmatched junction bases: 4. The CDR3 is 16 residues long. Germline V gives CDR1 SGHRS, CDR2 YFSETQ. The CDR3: CASSLGLAGDSYEQYF. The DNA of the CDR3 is TGCGCCAGCAGCTTGGGACTAGCGGGAGATAGCTACGAGCAGTACTTC.

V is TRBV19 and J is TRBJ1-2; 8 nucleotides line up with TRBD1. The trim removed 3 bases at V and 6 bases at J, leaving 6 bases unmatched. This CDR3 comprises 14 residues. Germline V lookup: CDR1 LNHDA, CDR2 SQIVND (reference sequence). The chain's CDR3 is CASSMQGARNGYTF. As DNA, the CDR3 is TGTGCCAGTAGTATGCAGGGGGCAAGGAATGGCTACACCTTC.

The CDR3, as DNA: TGTGCCAGCAGCCGGGCGGGTGGGGGGGAAAAACTGTTTTTT. This gives the protein CASSRAGGGEKLFF. This chain connects TRBV28 to TRBJ1-4, with a possible D match to TRBD1 (5 bases). The V gene lost 6 bases and the J gene lost 8 bases, with 16 bases spanning the gap. The CDR3 has 14 amino acids. Germline values: CDR1 MDHEN, CDR2 SYDVKM.

CDR3 loop: CASRALDTGELFF. Written as DNA, the CDR3 is TGTGCCAGCAGAGCGCTGGACACCGGGGAGCTGTTTTTT. V gene TRBV6-5 combines with J gene TRBJ2-2; D not certain. This CDR3 comprises 13 residues. V shed 6 bases and J shed 3 bases, with 8 bases lying between them. Germline assignment: CDR1 MNHEY and CDR2 SVGAGI.

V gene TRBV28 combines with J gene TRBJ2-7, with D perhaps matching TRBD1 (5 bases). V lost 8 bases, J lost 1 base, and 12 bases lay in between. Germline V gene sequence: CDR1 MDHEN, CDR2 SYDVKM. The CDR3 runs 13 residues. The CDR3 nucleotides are TGTGCCAGCGGTCGACAGAGTTCCTACGAGCAGTACTTC. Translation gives CASGRQSSYEQYF.

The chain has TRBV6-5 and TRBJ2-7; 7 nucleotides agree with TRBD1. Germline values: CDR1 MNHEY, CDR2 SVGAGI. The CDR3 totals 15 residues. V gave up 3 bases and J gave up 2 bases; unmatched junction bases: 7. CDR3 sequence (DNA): TGTGCCAGCAGTTATGGGACAGTGCCGACCTACGAGCAGTACTTC. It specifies CASSYGTVPTYEQYF.

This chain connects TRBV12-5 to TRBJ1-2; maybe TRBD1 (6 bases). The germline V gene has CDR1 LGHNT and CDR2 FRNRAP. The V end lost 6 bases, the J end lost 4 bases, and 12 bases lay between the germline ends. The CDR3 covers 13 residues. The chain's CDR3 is CASGPGTFYGYTF. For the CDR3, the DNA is TGTGCTAGTGGCCCTGGGACATTCTATGGCTACACCTTC.

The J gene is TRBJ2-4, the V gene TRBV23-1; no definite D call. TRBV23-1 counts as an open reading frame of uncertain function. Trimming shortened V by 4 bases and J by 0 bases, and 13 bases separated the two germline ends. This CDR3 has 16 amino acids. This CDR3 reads CASSPRRLVAKNIQYF. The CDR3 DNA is TGCGCCAGCAGTCCTAGGCGCCTCGTAGCCAAAAACATTCAGTACTTC.

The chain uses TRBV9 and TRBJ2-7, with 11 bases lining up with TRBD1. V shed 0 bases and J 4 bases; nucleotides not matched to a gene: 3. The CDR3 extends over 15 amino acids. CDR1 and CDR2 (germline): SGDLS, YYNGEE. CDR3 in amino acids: CASSVDGTGGYEQYF. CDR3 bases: TGTGCCAGCAGCGTAGATGGGACAGGGGGATACGAGCAGTACTTC.

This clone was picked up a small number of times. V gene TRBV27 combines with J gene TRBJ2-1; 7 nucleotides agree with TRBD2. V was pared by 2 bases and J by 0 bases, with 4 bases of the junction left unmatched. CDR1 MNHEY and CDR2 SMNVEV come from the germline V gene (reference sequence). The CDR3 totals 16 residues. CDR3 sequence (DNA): TGTGCCAGCAGTTTAATCGGCGGGGGCTCCTACAATGAGCAGTTCTTC. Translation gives CASSLIGGGSYNEQFF.

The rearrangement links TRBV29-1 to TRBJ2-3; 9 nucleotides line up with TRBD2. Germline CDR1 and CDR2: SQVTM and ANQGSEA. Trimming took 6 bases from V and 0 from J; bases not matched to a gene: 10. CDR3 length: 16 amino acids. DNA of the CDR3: TGCAGCGTCGTGGGGGTTGCGGGAGGGAGCACAGATACGCAGTATTTT. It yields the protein CSVVGVAGGSTDTQYF.

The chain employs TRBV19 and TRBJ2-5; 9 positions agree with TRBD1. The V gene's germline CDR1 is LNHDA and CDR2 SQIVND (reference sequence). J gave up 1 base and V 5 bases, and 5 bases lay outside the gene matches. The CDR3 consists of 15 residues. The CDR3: CASSPGQGLQETQYF. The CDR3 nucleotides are TGTGCCAGTAGTCCGGGACAGGGTCTCCAAGAGACCCAGTACTTC. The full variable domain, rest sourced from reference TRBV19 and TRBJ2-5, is DGGITQSPKYLFRKEGQNVTLSCEQNLNHDAMYWYRQDPGQGLRLIYYSQIVNDFQKGDIAEGYSVSREKKESFPLTVTSAQKNPTAFYLCASSPGQGLQETQYFGPGTRLLVL.

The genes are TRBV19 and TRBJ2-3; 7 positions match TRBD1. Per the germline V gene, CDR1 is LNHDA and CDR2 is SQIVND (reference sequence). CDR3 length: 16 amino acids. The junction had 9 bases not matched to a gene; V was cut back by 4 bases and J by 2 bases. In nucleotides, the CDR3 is TGTGCCAGTAGTAAATCGACAGGGACCTTCACAGATACGCAGTATTTT. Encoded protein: CASSKSTGTFTDTQYF. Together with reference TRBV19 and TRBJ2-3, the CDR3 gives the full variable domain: DGGITQSPKYLFRKEGQNVTLSCEQNLNHDAMYWYRQDPGQGLRLIYYSQIVNDFQKGDIAEGYSVSREKKESFPLTVTSAQKNPTAFYLCASSKSTGTFTDTQYFGPGTRLTVL.

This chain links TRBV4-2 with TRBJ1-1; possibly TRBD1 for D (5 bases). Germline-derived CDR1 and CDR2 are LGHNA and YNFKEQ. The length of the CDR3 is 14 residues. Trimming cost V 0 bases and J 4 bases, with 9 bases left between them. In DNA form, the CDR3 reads TGTGCCAGCAGCCAAGATTCCGGGGGCACTGAAGCTTTCTTT. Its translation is CASSQDSGGTEAFF.

The CDR3 region is CSVEKASAEAFF. CDR3 nucleotide sequence: TGCAGCGTTGAAAAGGCTAGTGCTGAAGCTTTCTTT. The gene calls are TRBV29-1 and TRBJ1-1, with D hard to call. This CDR3 comprises 12 residues. Germline assignment: CDR1 SQVTM and CDR2 ANQGSEA. The V end lost 2 bases, the J end lost 6 bases, and 10 bases lay between the germline ends.

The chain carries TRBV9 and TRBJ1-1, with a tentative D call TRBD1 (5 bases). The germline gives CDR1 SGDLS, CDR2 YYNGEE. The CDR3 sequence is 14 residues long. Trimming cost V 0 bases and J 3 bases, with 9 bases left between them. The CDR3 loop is CASSVGVGDTEAFF. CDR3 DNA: TGTGCCAGCAGCGTAGGGGTAGGGGACACTGAAGCTTTCTTT.

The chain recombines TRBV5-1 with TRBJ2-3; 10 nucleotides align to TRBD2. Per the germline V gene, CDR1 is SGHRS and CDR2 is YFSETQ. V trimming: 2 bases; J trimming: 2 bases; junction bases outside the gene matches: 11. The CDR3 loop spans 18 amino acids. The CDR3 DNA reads TGCGCCAGCAGCTTTTTTACGGCTAGCGGGGGCAACACAGATACGCAGTATTTT. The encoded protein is CASSFFTASGGNTDTQYF.

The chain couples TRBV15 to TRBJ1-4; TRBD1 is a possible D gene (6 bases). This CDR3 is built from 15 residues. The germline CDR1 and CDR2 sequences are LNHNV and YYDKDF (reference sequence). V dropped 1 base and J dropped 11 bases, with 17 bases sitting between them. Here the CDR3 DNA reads TGTGCCACCAGCAGAGGGGTGGTGACAGGTGGCAAACTGTTTTTT. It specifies CATSRGVVTGGKLFF.

CDR3 residues: CASGLPSRTGEGAFF. The CDR3 bases are TGTGCTAGTGGTTTGCCCTCCCGGACAGGCGAGGGAGCTTTCTTT. The chain combines TRBV12-5 with TRBJ1-1, with 7 nucleotides matching TRBD1. This CDR3 comprises 15 residues. V lost 2 bases and J lost 10; bases outside the gene matches: 13. Germline V gene data show CDR1 as LGHNT and CDR2 as FRNRAP.

The CDR3 is CASSLGRGGPYNEQFF. The CDR3 coding sequence is TGCGCCAGCAGCTTGGGGCGCGGGGGTCCCTACAATGAGCAGTTCTTC. The chain joins TRBV5-1 to TRBJ2-1; 7 bases line up with TRBD2. This CDR3 is built from 16 residues. Per germline, CDR1 SGHRS and CDR2 YFSETQ. V was clipped by 0 bases and J by 2 bases; unmatched bases: 5.